What follows describes a single TCR beta chain. The antigen remains undetermined. The CDR3 runs to 14 residues. Germline CDR1 reads GTSNPN; CDR2 reads SVGIG (reference sequence). V lost 0 bases to trimming and J lost 7 bases, with 13 bases between them. This entry comes from a study of shared clonotypes between healthy human individuals. Background on the study: Participating donors consisted of two women and a few men aged 18 to 49.

General study findings and limits: When naive CD4 clonotypes were compared across several donors, around 4.6% were shared. Only a few donors were included, so the genetic and exposure-history diversity represented was limited.

Using immunoSEQ multiplex PCR, the repertoire was profiled, and TCRdb retains in-frame clones only, with some absent. The repertoire has hundreds of thousands of clones, 74% of them found once; the top ten carry around 1.6%. Only Caucasian adults living in Nashville, Tennessee made up the donor group. The chain employs TRBV30 and TRBJ2-1; D is ambiguous. The sequenced sample was memory CD4+ T cells sorted from blood. Subset described: CD45RA-negative fraction. The sequence was collected from a woman younger than 45 in good health. The CDR3 protein is CAWSVPGYRNEQFF. For the CDR3, the DNA is TGTGCCTGGAGTGTTCCGGGCTACAGAAATGAGCAGTTCTTC. Based on the CDR3 plus reference TRBV30 and TRBJ2-1, the full variable domain is SQTIHQWPATLVQPVGSPLSLECTVEGTSNPNLYWYRQAAGRGLQLLFYSVGIGQISSEVPQNLSASRPQDRQFILSSKKLLLSDSGFYLCAWSVPGYRNEQFFGPGTRLTVL.